This TCR beta chain was sequenced during a study of shared clonotypes between healthy human individuals. Study results and limitations: The naive CD4 repertoires of a few donors were compared, and roughly 5.1% of clonotypes were shared. Non-shared clonotypes were found to have lower generation probabilities than the clonotypes that were shared by all four of the sorted-subset donors.

Some clones are missing from TCRdb's copy, which holds only in-frame ones; the method was immunoSEQ multiplex PCR. The sample contains roughly 2 million clones, about 94% of which appear only once. A note on this clone: What it recognizes is unknown. The junction departs from the called germline gene at one end, perhaps through a read error.

The CDR3 has 14 amino acids. Germline CDR1 is MDHEN and CDR2 is SYDVKM. The V gene is TRBV28, the J gene TRBJ2-1; the D gene is possibly TRBD1 (5 bases). The TCR was taken from a man aged 18-30 years in good health. The material sequenced was naive CD4+ T cells sorted from blood. Regarding subset: CD45RA+ positively selected. CDR3 nucleotides: TGTGCCACCAGTCGTCTAGGGGTAAACAATGAGCAGTTCTTC. This sequence encodes CATSRLGVNNEQFF.